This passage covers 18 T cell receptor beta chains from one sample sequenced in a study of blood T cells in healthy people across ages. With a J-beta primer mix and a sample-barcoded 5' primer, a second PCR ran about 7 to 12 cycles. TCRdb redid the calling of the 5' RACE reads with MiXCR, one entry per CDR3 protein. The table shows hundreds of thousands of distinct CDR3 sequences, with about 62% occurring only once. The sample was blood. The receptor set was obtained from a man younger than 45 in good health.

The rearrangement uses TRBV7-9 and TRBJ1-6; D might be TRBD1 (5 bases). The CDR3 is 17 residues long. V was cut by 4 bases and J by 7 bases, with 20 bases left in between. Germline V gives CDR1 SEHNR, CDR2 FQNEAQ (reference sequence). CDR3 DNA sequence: TGTGCCAGCAGCTACGCGAGGATAGGGGAGGGCAATTCACCCCTCCACTTT. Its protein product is CASSYARIGEGNSPLHF.

The CDR3 here is CASSVEPSGGRDEQFF. CDR3 DNA: TGTGCCAGCAGCGTAGAACCCAGCGGGGGGAGGGATGAGCAGTTCTTC. The chain combines TRBV9 with TRBJ2-1, with 9 bases matching TRBD2. V shed 0 bases and J 8 bases; nucleotides not matched to a gene: 9. Looked up from germline, CDR1 is SGDLS and CDR2 is YYNGEE. The CDR3 length is 16 residues.

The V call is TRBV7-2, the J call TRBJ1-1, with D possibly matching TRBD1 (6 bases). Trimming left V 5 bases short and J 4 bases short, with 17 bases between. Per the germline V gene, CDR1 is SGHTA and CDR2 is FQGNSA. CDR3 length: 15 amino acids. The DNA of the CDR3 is TGTGCCAGCAGCCAGGAGACAGGAGCAGGCACTGAAGCTTTCTTT. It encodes CASSQETGAGTEAFF. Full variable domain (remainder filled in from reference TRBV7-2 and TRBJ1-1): GAGVSQSPSNKVTEKGKDVELRCDPISGHTALYWYRQSLGQGLEFLIYFQGNSAPDKSGLPSDRFSAERTGGSVSTLTIQRTQQEDSAVYLCASSQETGAGTEAFFGQGTRLTVV.

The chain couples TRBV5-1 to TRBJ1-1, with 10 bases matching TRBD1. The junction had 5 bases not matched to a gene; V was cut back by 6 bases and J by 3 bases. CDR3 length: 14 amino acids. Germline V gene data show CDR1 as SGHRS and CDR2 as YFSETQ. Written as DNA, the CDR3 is TGCGCCAGCATGGACAGGGGGAGGGACACTGAAGCTTTCTTT. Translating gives CASMDRGRDTEAFF.

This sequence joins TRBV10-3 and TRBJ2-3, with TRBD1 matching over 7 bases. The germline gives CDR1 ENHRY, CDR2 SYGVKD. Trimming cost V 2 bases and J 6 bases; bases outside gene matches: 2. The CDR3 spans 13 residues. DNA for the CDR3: TGTGCCATCAGTGAGACAGGGGCGGATACGCAGTATTTT. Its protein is CAISETGADTQYF.

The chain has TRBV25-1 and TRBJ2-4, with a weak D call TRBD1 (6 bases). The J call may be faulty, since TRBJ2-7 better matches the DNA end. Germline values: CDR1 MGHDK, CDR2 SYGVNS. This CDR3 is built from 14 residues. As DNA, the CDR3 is TGTGCCAGCAGTCGGGACACCGGACCCTACGAGCAGTACTTC. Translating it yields CASSRDTGPYEQYF.

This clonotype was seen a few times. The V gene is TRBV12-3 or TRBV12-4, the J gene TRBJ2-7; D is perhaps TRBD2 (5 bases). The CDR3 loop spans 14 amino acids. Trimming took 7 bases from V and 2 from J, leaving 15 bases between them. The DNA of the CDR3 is TGTGCCAGCACCCTAATCGGGGTTACCTACGAGCAGTACTTC. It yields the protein CASTLIGVTYEQYF.

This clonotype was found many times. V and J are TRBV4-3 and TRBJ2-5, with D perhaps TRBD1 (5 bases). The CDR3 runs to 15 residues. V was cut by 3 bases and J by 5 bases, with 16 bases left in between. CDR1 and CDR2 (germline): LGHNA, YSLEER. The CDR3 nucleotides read TGCGCCAGCAGCCAGAGTCTTAGACAGCCGGAGACCCAGTACTTC. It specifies CASSQSLRQPETQYF.

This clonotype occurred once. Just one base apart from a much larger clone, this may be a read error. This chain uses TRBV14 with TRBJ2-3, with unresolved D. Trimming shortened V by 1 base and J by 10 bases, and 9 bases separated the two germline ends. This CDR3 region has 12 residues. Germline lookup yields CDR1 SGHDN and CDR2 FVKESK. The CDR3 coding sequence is TGTGCCAGCAGCCAAGTACGAAATGCGCAGTATTTT. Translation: CASSQVRNAQYF. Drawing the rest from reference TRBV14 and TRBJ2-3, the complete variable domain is EAGVTQFPSHSVIEKGQTVTLRCDPISGHDNLYWYRRVMGKEIKFLLHFVKESKQDESGMPNNRFLAERTGGTYSTLKVQPAELEDSGVYFCASSQVRNAQYFGPGTRLTVL.

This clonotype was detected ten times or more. CDR3 protein: CASSQVTASGTDTQYF. CDR3 nucleotide sequence: TGTGCCAGCAGCCAAGTAACGGCTAGCGGCACAGATACGCAGTATTTT. V and J are TRBV4-2 and TRBJ2-3; D is possibly TRBD2 (6 bases). The CDR3 loop spans 16 amino acids. The V end lost 1 base, the J end lost 1 base, and 12 bases lay between the germline ends. Germline V CDR1 and CDR2: LGHNA, YNFKEQ.

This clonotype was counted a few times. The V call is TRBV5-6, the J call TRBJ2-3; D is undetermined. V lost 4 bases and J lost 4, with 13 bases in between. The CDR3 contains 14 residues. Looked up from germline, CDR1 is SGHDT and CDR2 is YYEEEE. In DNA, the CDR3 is TGTGCCAGCAGCCCAAAGCATTGGTCAGATACGCAGTATTTT. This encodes CASSPKHWSDTQYF.

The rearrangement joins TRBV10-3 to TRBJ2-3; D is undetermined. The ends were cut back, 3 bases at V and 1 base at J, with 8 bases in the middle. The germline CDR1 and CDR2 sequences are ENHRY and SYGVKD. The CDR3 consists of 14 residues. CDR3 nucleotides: TGTGCCATCAGTGACTCCGTAGGCACAGATACGCAGTATTTT. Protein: CAISDSVGTDTQYF.

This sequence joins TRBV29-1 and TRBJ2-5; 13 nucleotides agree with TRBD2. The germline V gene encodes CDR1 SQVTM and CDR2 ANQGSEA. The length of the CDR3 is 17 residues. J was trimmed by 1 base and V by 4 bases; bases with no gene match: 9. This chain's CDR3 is CSVAGLAGVGTQETQYF. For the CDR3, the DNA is TGCAGCGTTGCCGGACTAGCGGGGGTCGGAACCCAAGAGACCCAGTACTTC.

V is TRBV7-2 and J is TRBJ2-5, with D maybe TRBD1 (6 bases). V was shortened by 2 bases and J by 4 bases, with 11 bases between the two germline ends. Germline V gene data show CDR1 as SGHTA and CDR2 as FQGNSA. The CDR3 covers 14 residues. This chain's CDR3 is CASSLNQGPETQYF. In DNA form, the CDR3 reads TGTGCCAGCAGCTTAAACCAGGGGCCAGAGACCCAGTACTTC.

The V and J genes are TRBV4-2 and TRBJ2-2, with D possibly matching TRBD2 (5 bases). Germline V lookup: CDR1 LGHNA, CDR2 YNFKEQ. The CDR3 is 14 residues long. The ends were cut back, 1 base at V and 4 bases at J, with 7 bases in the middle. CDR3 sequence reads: CASSQGTFTGELFF. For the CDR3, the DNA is TGTGCCAGCAGCCAAGGGACTTTCACCGGGGAGCTGTTTTTT.

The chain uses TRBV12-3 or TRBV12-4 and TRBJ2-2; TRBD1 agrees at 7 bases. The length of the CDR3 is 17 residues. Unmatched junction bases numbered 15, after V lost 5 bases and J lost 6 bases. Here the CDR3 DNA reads TGTGCCAGCAGTCCCAGACAGGGTTCCTTGTTGGCCGGGGAGCTGTTTTTT. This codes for CASSPRQGSLLAGELFF.

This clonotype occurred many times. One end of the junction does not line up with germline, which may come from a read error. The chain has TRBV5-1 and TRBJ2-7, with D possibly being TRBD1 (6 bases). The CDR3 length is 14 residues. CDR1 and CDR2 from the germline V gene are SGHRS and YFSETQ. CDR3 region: CASSLGGQPYEQYF. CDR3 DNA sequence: TGTGCCAGCAGCTTAGGGGGTCAGCCCTACGAGCAGTACTTC.

The CDR3 DNA is TGCGCCAGCAGATACAACAGCGGTGGCGAAAAACTGTTTTTT. This sequence encodes CASRYNSGGEKLFF. The genes are TRBV5-1 and TRBJ1-4; D remains ambiguous. There are 14 residues in the CDR3. The germline gives CDR1 SGHRS, CDR2 YFSETQ. Trimming removed 5 bases at V and 8 bases at J, with 16 bases between.